The entry below gives a single T cell receptor (beta chain) sequence along with its context. Its antigen is currently not known. No much larger clone is present one base from it, and per-base qualities are unavailable. The entry originates in a study of cytomegalovirus exposure and HLA in healthy donors (dated by TCRdb to about 2017). Background on the whole study: In an earlier analysis of approximately 640 of the donors, 276 Gb of sequence data and 90 million to 120 million unique TCR beta sequences from approximately 180 million T cells were reported. Approximately 300 gigabases of sequencing data and around 87 million unique TCR sequences were included in an early release covering around 600 HLA-typed donors. The genetic ancestry cluster associated with self-reported Caucasian donors included over 65% of the 300 to 450 genotyped donors. The study was designed to test whether signatures of past pathogen exposure could be identified by cataloging public T cell receptors. The study used immunosequencing to profile the T cell repertoires of approximately 640 subjects and linked those repertoires to cytomegalovirus serostatus. In addition to the first cohort of 500 to 850 subjects, a separate validation cohort of 120 different subjects was used. The study combined high-throughput TCR immunosequencing, statistical association of individual TCRs with disease status, and machine learning to predict cytomegalovirus infection status. A later analysis re-examined previously published TCR beta repertoires from just over 650 donors and added high-resolution HLA genotyping to investigate patterns of TCR occurrence. Rather than using new phenotypic data, the later analysis identified candidate immune exposures from TCR beta sequences and from how often those sequences occurred across donors. An earlier analysis of more than 450 of the donors used high-throughput TCR beta sequencing to judge whether each TCR beta V gene segment behaved as functional or pseudogenic. Donor age, sex, ethnicity and CMV serostatus were compiled alongside the repertoire data. A later genetic analysis took genome-wide SNP genotypes for about 55% of the 666 donors and used that subset as a discovery cohort. All discovery cohort repertoires had been generated using a single sequencing platform. HLA typing included class I and class II loci at four-digit resolution. Typing coverage varied by locus: roughly 629-640 donors for A, B, C, DRB1 and DQB1; about 520 for DQA1; approximately 610 for DPA1; approximately 470 for DPB1. Roughly 5 DR-DQ haplotypes were treated as single units for association and clustering because of strong linkage in the cohort. Across under 500 genotyped donors of the cohort, an average of roughly 250,000 unique TCR beta nucleotide sequences per donor were sequenced, and 15% to 20% of those sequences were non-productive.

CDR1 and CDR2 (WSHSY, SAAADI) derive from the germline V gene. There are 15 amino acids in the CDR3, from cysteine to phenylalanine inclusive. The CDR3 DNA has 45 bases and is translated from base 1. The junction shows trimming of 6 bases on V and 1 base on J, and the gene matches do not reach 6 bases of it. Points the paper makes about the study in general: In a later analysis, about 16,000 TCR beta sequences were associated with specific HLA alleles at a false discovery rate of 0.05. In a later genetic analysis, a missense DCLRE1C variant was associated with V-gene and J-gene trimming of TCR beta chains, and the association was replicated in an independent cohort. In a later analysis, HLA-associated TCR beta chains showed more clonal expansion and lower generation probabilities than non-associated chains that were equally common. Broadly in line with IMGT annotations, most TCR beta V segments showed up in productive rearrangements about 87% or about 30% of the time in an earlier analysis of 450 to 750 of the donors. The cohort was sequenced for TCR beta chains only, and without alpha or paired-chain data the features that could be detected were limited. The study listed 150 to 200 TCR beta chains as associated with cytomegalovirus. In a later analysis, the rate of TCR association differed among HLA loci, with DRB1 alleles having the most associated TCRs and HLA-C alleles having the fewest. Some IMGT-functional V segments, including TRBV6-2 and TRBV6-3, could not be distinguished by the 87-base-pair reads and were therefore excluded. The classifier was reported to diagnose cytomegalovirus status with high specificity and sensitivity in both the original and validation cohorts. Because counts were too low, 15 or so rarely observed V segments, including chromosome 9 orphons, were excluded from the earlier analysis of 587 of the donors. Several of the top co-occurrence clusters appeared to be linked to parvovirus B19, influenza, CMV and Epstein-Barr virus, according to a later analysis. According to a later analysis, most CMV-associated TCR beta chains appeared to be HLA-restricted, and the HLA associations seemed to be driven largely by CMV exposure. Most TCR sequences were seen in very few donors, while some public TCRs were found in many individuals. A cluster of highly shared sequence variants was judged likely to represent a technical artifact of the sequencing pipeline. A few of the identified cytomegalovirus-associated TCR beta chains were confirmed in vitro to be specific for cytomegalovirus antigens. When HLA alleles, especially DR and DQ, strongly co-occurred, TCR associations were difficult to assign to individual alleles. The only immune exposure information available for the cohort was CMV serostatus. Correlated functional status among segregating V segments might reflect linkage disequilibrium, but an unknown experimental factor could not be ruled out. In a later genetic analysis, fewer N-insertions in productive TCRs were reported among donors in an Asian-associated ancestry cluster than the roughly 640-donor mean. Because HLA typing was unavailable for some donors at each locus, only the typed subset was used in association tests. A further reported finding was that TCR beta sequences accurately predicted the HLA-A and HLA-B alleles for most subjects in the first cohort. Roughly uniform sequencing depth across donors was assumed in presence/absence analyses, although this assumption may not hold. The authors suggested that the approach could potentially be generalized to other disease states and immunological phenotypes.

The method behind the library was the immunoSEQ multiplex PCR assay. A mixture of 60 forward primers for TCR Vbeta segments and 13 reverse primers for TCR Jbeta segments was used in the multiplex PCR. Amplification of the CDR3 region of rearranged TCR beta genes was performed with a multiplex PCR assay on genomic DNA. Amplified TCR beta libraries were sequenced as 87-base-pair reads on the Illumina HiSeq System. The paper's processing steps were these. Across the 640 or so repertoires, a later analysis counted some 81 million unique TCR beta chains, approximately 10 million of which were shared by at least two donors. Raw reads were error-corrected and collapsed into unique sequences by a nearest-neighbor algorithm in which closely related sequences were merged to remove PCR and sequencing errors. To assign V, D and J gene segments, CDR3 sequences were aligned to IMGT reference sequences. For a sequence to be retained, a match of at least six nucleotides was required to both a V gene segment and a J gene segment. A rearrangement counted as productive if the CDR3 had no stop codons and remained in frame with V and J, and every other rearrangement counted as non-productive. Following IMGT convention, CDR3 was defined as the stretch from the second conserved V-encoded cysteine to the conserved J-encoded phenylalanine. Sequences without an unambiguous match to a single V gene segment were excluded from the earlier analysis of over 500 of the donors. In an earlier analysis of several hundred of the donors, V segments were called functional above 56.7% productive rearrangements and were called segregating when the between-donor standard deviation exceeded 5%. A statistical classification framework was developed to diagnose cytomegalovirus status using the catalog of TCR beta chain sequences. In a later analysis, TCR nucleotide sequences were compared against IMGT/GENE-DB human TR gene sequences so that V and J genes could be assigned. In a later analysis, CDR3 sequences and most-parsimonious VDJ recombination scenarios were assigned using the TCRdist pipeline. In a later analysis, every TCR beta chain was defined by the combination of its CDR3 amino acid sequence and its V-gene family, and reads without a unique V-gene family were dropped. To address suspected cross-contamination and a sequencing artifact, a later analysis removed some 620 highly shared, low-generation-probability nucleotide sequences. For each public chain, a later analysis derived a clonal expansion index from normalized ranks of inferred template counts within each repertoire. A later analysis computed generation probabilities with a VDJ recombination model fitted to out-of-frame rearrangements, and checked the results against IGoR. A later analysis scored TCR-TCR, TCR-HLA and TCR-CMV co-occurrence with hypergeometric tests, applying a repertoire-size bias correction to TCR pairs. In a later analysis, false discovery rates were estimated by permuting HLA or CMV assignments 20 times. In a later analysis, co-occurring TCRs were grouped using DBSCAN, and TCRdist sequence similarity was added for clustering within HLA-allele-positive subsets. Repertoires with fewer than 30,000 or more than 120,000 public chains, plus five repertoires with anomalous nucleotide sharing, were excluded from co-occurrence clustering. The table comes from immuneACCESS by way of TCRdb, which keeps in-frame sequences with V and J called. Part of the clones is missing from these tables; in studies checked, under half for an unresolved V gene and the rest for unknown reasons. For V, J and clone size, that table is used; D and trimming come from the DNA. Counted in this sample were more than 70,000 clones; roughly two thirds of them appeared once. Of the sample, 6.5% to 8% falls within the top ten clones.

The cohort was made up of under 800 healthy bone marrow donors. Cohort members were all nominally healthy when sampled, although unrecorded immune exposures were likely present. The donor tested CMV seropositive and was one of the 289 seropositive cohort members. Each donor provided a peripheral blood sample, and peripheral blood mononuclear cells were used for TCR beta sequencing. Genomic DNA was extracted from the blood cell samples with the Qiagen DNeasy Blood Extraction Kit. The sample taken for sequencing was PBMCs. This clonotype was obtained from a man aged 35-49 years in good health and CMV-seropositive. The chain is assembled from TRBV10-2 and TRBJ2-5; 9 bases in the middle match TRBD2. At the DNA level, the sequence is TGCGCCAGCAGGATAGCGGGGGTCGGCCAAGAGACCCAGTACTTC. It is translated as CASRIAGVGQETQYF.